This TCR beta chain was found in a study of blood T cell repertoires in COVID-19. The wider study: COVID-19 samples from acute and convalescent phases originated in the United States, Italy and Spain.

V was clipped by 2 bases and J by 4 bases, with 11 bases between them. The length of the CDR3 is 14 residues. CDR1 LGHDT and CDR2 YNNKEL come from the germline V gene (reference sequence). Generated by immunoSEQ multiplex PCR, the TCRdb table keeps only in-frame clones and is missing some. This table has about 80,000 clones, 91% appearing once. The chain links TRBV3-1 (or the pseudogene TRBV3-2) to TRBJ1-2; D unclear. The sample comprised peripheral blood. The TCR sequence derives from a woman aged 50 to 60 in a cohort sampled during active COVID-19. CDR3 nucleotides: TGTGCCAGCAGCCAACGTACGGGGAGCTATGGCTACACCTTC. This gives the protein CASSQRTGSYGYTF.